This T cell receptor (beta chain) was recovered during a study of neurological immune-mediated disorders. Whole-study findings and limits: Multiple sclerosis, the disease with the least TCR clonal expansion, fell below healthy controls, whereas HTLV-1-associated myelopathy showed the most. Subjects shared no identical expanded-clone CDR3 amino acid sequences, suggesting private TCR-beta repertoires in all groups.

The CDR3 sequence is 13 residues long. With 6 bases removed from V and 4 bases from J, the gap between germline ends came to 10 bases. Germline values: CDR1 DFQATT, CDR2 SNEGSKA (reference sequence). Synthesis of cDNA was carried out by template-switch 5'RACE. The reaction used 10-nucleotide random UMIs. One entry per CDR3 protein, called by TCRdb with MiXCR from the 5' RACE reads. The table has about 48,000 distinct CDR3 sequences, about a tenth seen once. This clonotype has a count of ten or more. Its specificity is not known. PBMCs stored at -80 C, 2 million in total, were the source of the unsorted libraries.

The receptor was isolated from a woman aged 40 to 50 with HTLV-1-associated myelopathy (HAM/TSP). The chain recombines TRBV20-1 with TRBJ1-6, with D unresolved. What was sequenced was PBMCs. The CDR3: CSARTGYNSPLHF. In DNA form, the CDR3 reads TGCAGTGCAAGGACGGGATATAATTCACCCCTCCACTTT.